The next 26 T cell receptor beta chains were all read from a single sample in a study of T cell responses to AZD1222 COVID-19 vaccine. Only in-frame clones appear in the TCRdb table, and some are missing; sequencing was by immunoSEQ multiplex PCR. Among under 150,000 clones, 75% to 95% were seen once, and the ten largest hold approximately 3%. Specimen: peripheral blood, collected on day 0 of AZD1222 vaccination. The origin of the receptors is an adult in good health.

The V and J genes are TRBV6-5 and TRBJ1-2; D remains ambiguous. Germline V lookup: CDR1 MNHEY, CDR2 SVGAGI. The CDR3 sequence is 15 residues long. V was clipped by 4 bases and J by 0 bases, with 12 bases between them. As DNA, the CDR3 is TGTGCCAGCAGTTCCCCACGGACCGCTAACTATGGCTACACCTTC. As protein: CASSSPRTANYGYTF.

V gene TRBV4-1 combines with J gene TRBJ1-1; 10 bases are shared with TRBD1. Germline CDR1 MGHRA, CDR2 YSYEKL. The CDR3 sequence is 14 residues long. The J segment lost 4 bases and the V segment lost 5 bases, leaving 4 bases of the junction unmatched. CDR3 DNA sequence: TGCGCCAGCAGCAGACAGGGGGCTAGCACTGAAGCTTTCTTT. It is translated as CASSRQGASTEAFF.

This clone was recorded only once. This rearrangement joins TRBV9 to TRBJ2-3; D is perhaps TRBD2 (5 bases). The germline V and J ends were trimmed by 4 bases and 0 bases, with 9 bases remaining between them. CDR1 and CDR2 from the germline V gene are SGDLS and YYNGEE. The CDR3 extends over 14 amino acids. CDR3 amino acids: CASSPRTSTDTQYF. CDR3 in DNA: TGTGCCAGCAGCCCCCGGACTAGCACAGATACGCAGTATTTT.

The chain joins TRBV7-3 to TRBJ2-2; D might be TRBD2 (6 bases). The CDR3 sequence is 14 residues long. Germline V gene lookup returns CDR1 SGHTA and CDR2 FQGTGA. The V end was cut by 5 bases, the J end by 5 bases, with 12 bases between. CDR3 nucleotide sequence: TGTGCCAGCAGCCCGGGACTTCTTACCGGGGAGCTGTTTTTT. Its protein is CASSPGLLTGELFF.

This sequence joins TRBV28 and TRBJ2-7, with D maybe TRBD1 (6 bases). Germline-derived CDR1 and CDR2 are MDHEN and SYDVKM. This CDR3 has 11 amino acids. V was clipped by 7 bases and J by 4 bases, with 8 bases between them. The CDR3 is CASNRDYEQYF. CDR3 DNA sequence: TGTGCCAGCAACAGGGATTACGAGCAGTACTTC. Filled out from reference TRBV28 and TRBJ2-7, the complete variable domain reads DVKVTQSSRYLVKRTGEKVFLECVQDMDHENMFWYRQDPGLGLRLIYFSYDVKMKEKGDIPEGYSVSREKKERFSLILESASTNQTSMYLCASNRDYEQYFGPGTRLTVT.

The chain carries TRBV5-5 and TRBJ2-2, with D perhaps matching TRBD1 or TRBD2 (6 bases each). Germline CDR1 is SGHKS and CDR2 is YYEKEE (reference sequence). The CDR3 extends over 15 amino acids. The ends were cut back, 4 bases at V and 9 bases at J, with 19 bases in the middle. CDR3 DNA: TGTGCCAGCAGCGCCTACCCAGGGGAGGTTTGGGAGCTGTTTTTT. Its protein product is CASSAYPGEVWELFF.

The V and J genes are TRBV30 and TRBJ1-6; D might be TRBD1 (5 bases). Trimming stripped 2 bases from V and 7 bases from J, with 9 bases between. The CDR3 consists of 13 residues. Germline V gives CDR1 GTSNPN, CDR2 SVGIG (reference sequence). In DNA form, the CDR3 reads TGTGCCTGGAGTCCGGGACGGAATTCACCCCTCCACTTT. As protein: CAWSPGRNSPLHF. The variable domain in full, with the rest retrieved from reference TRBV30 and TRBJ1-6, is SQTIHQWPATLVQPVGSPLSLECTVEGTSNPNLYWYRQAAGRGLQLLFYSVGIGQISSEVPQNLSASRPQDRQFILSSKKLLLSDSGFYLCAWSPGRNSPLHFGNGTRLTVT.

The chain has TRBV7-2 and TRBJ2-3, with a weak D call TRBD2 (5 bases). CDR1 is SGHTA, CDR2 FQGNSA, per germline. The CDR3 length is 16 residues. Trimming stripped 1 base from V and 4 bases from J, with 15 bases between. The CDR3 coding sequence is TGTGCCAGCAGCTTAGGTTTCGGGGTAAGGGCAGATACGCAGTATTTT. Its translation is CASSLGFGVRADTQYF.

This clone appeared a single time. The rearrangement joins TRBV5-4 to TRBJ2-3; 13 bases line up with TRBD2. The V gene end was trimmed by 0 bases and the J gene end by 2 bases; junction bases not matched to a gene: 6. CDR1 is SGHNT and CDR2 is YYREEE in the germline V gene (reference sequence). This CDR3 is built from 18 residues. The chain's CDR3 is CASSLGTSGRSITDTQYF. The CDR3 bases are TGTGCCAGCAGCTTGGGGACTAGCGGGAGATCCATCACAGATACGCAGTATTTT.

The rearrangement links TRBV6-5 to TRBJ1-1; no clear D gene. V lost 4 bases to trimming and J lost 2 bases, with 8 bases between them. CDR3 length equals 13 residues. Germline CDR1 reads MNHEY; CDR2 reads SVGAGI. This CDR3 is CASSLAGNTEAFF. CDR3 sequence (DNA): TGTGCCAGCAGTTTAGCCGGAAACACTGAAGCTTTCTTT.

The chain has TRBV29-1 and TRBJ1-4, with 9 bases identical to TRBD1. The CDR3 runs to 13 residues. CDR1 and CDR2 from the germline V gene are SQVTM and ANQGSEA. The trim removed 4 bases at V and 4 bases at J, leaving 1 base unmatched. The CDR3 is CSVGQGGNEKLFF. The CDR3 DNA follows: TGCAGCGTTGGACAGGGGGGTAATGAAAAACTGTTTTTT.

CDR3 sequence: CASSEGAGNTDTQYF. In DNA form, the CDR3 reads TGTGCCAGCAGTGAGGGAGCGGGAAATACAGATACGCAGTATTTT. The chain has TRBV6-4 and TRBJ2-3, with 7 bases aligning to TRBD2. Per germline, CDR1 MRHNA and CDR2 SNTAGT. V lost 3 bases and J lost 3; bases outside the gene matches: 6. The CDR3 loop spans 15 amino acids.

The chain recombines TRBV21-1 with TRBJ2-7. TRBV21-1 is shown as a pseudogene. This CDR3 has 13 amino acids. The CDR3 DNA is TGTGCCAGCAGCCCCAAGGTTTACTACGAGCAGTACTTC. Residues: CASSPKVYYEQYF.

CDR3 nucleotide sequence: TGTGCCAGCAGCTTAGCCCATGGCGAGCAGTACTTC. This codes for CASSLAHGEQYF. The gene calls are TRBV11-3 and TRBJ2-7; no clear D. The V gene lost 1 base and the J gene lost 6 bases, with 7 bases spanning the gap. Germline V lookup: CDR1 SGHNT, CDR2 YENEEA. The CDR3 totals 12 residues.

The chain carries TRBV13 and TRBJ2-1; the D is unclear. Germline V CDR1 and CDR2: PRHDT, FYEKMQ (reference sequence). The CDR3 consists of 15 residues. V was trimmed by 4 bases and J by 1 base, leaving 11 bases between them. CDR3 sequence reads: CASSSLALSYNEQFF. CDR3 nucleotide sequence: TGTGCCAGCAGCTCATTAGCTCTTTCCTACAATGAGCAGTTCTTC.

The CDR3 DNA reads as TGCAGCGTCACAGAAGATCCGAACACCGGGGAGCTGTTTTTT. Protein product: CSVTEDPNTGELFF. The chain employs TRBV29-1 and TRBJ2-2; unclear D gene. The CDR3 totals 14 residues. V shed 6 bases and J shed 0 bases, with 11 bases lying between them. Germline V CDR1 and CDR2: SQVTM, ANQGSEA.

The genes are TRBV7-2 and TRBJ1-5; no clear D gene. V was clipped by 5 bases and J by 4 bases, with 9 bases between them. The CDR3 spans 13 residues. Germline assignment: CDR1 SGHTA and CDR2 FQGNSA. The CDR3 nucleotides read TGTGCCAGCAGCACGTTTGATAATCAGCCCCAGCATTTT. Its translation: CASSTFDNQPQHF.

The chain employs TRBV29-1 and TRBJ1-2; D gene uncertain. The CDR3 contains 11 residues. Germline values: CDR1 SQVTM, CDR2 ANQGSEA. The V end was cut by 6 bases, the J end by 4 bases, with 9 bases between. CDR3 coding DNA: TGCAGCGTACCGGGAGGCTATGGCTACACCTTC. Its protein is CSVPGGYGYTF.

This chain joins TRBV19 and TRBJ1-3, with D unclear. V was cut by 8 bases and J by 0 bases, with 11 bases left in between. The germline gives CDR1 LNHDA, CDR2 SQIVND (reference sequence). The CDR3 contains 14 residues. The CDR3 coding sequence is TGTGCCAGTGGGATGGACCACTCTGGAAACACCATATATTTT. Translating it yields CASGMDHSGNTIYF.

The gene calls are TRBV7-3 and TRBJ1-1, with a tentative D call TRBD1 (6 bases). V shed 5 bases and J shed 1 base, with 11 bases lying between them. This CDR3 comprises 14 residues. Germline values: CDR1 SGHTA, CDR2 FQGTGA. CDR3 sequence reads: CASSPAGANTEAFF. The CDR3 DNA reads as TGTGCCAGCAGCCCCGCGGGGGCGAACACTGAAGCTTTCTTT.

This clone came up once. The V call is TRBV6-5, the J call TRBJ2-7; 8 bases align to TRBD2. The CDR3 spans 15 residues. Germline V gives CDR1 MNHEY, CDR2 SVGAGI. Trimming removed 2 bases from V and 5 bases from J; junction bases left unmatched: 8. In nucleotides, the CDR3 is TGTGCCAGCAGTTACGCAGGGCTAGCGGGCGACGAGCAGTACTTC. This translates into CASSYAGLAGDEQYF.

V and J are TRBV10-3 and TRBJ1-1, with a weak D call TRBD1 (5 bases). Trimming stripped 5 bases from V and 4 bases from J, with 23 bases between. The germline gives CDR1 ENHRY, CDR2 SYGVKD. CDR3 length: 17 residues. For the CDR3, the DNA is TGTGCCATCAGTCAGGGCCGGGATCCGCGGGGTGGCACTGAAGCTTTCTTT. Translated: CAISQGRDPRGGTEAFF.

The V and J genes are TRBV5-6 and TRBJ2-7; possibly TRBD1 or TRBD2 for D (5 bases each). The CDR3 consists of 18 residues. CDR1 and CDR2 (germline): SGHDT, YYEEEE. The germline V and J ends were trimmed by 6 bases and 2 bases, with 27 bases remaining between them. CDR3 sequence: CASTRWASGGVGPYEQYF. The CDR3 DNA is TGTGCCAGCACCCGGTGGGCTTCTGGGGGAGTGGGGCCCTACGAGCAGTACTTC.

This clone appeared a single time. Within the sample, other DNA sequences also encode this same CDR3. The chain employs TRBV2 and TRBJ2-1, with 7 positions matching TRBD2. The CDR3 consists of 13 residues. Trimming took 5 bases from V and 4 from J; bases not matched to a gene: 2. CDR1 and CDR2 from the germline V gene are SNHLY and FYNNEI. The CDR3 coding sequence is TGTGCCAGCAGTTCAGCGGGGTACAATGAGCAGTTCTTC. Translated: CASSSAGYNEQFF.

CDR3 bases: TGTGCCAGCAGCCCGGGAAGGAACACTGAAGCTTTCTTT. It is translated as CASSPGRNTEAFF. The chain couples TRBV6-2 or TRBV6-3 to TRBJ1-1, with unresolved D. The V gene lost 6 bases and the J gene lost 1 base, with 9 bases spanning the gap. Germline V gives CDR1 MNHEY, CDR2 SVGEGT. The CDR3 loop spans 13 amino acids.

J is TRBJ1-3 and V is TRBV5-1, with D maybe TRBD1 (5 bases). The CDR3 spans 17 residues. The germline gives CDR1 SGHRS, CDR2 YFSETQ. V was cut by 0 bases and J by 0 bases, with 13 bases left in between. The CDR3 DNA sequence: TGCGCCAGCAGCTTGGATGGCCAGGGTGGCTCTGGAAACACCATATATTTT. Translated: CASSLDGQGGSGNTIYF.